The clone carrying this T cell receptor (beta chain) was found a few times. At one of its ends the junction is not consistent with the germline gene, which may arise from a read error. TCR libraries were built in bulk with a published protocol and specific TCR primers. Each CDR3 protein gets one entry after TCRdb re-called the PCR reads with MiXCR. The sample lists a few hundred thousand distinct CDR3 sequences, about a fifth occurring once. The data originate from a study of molecular identifiers for immune sequencing clone quantification. This CDR3 region has 14 residues. The chain combines TRBV5-3 with TRBJ1-2; D may be TRBD1 (5 bases). TRBV5-3 is reported as an ORF; its role is uncertain. This clonotype was sampled from a human donor in good health. Some libraries in this study had Jurkat cell RNA spiked in. The sample comprised naive CD8+ T cells from blood, with Jurkat cell RNA spiked in. The subset was: FACS-sorted CD8+CD4-CCR7+CD45RA+ naive T cells. The CDR3 here is CASSFGGANCGYTF. The CDR3 DNA follows: TGTGCCAGCAGCTTCGGCGGGGCTAACTGTGGCTACACCTTC.